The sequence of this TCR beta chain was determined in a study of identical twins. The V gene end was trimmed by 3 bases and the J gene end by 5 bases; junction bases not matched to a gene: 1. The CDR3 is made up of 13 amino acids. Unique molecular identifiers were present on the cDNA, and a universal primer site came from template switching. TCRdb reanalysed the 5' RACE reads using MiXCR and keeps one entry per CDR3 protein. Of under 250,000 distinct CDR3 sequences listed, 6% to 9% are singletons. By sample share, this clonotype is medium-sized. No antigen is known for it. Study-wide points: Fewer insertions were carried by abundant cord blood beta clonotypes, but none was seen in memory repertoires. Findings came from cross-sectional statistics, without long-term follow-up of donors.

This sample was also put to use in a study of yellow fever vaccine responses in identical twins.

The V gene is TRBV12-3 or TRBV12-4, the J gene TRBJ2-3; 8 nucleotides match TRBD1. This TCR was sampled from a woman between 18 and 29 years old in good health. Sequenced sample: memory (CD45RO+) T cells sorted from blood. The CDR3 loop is CASSFDRGDTQYF. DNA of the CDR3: TGTGCCAGCAGTTTCGACAGGGGAGATACGCAGTATTTT.